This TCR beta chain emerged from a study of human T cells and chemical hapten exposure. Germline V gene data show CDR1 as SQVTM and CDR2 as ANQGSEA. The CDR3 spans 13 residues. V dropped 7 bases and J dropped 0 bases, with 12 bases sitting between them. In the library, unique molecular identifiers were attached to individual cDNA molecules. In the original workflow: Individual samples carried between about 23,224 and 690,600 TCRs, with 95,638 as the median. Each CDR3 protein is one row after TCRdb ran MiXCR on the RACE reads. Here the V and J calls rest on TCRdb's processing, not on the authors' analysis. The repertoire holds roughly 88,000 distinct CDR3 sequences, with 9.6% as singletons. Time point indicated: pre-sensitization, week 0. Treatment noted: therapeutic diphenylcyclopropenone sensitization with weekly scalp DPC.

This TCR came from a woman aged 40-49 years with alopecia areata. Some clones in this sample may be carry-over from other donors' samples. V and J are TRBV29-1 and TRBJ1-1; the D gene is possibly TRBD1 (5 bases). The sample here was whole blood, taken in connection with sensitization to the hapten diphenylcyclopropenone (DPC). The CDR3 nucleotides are TGCAGCGCCGACGGGACGTTGAACACTGAAGCTTTCTTT. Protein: CSADGTLNTEAFF.